These 24 T cell receptor beta chains were sequenced from one sample in a study of OX40 agonist ivuxolimab in advanced cancers. Libraries were prepared by immunoSEQ multiplex PCR; TCRdb keeps only in-frame clonotypes and omits some of them. The table includes some 61,000 clones, 85% to 90% detected once. Sample: CD4+ or CD8+ T cells sorted from blood, taken in a trial of the OX40 agonist ivuxolimab. The receptors were sampled from an adult with an advanced solid tumor such as melanoma, head and neck, liver or kidney cancer.

This clone was counted once. The V and J genes are TRBV11-2 and TRBJ2-2; the D gene is possibly TRBD1 (5 bases). V lost 1 base to trimming and J lost 3 bases, with 6 bases between them. The germline CDR1 and CDR2 sequences are SGHAT and FQNNGV. The CDR3 is made up of 14 amino acids. The CDR3 DNA reads as TGTGCCAGCAGCTTAGTCAGGGACACCGGGGAGCTGTTTTTT. It translates to CASSLVRDTGELFF.

CDR3 residues: CASSPSGQGGEKLFF. CDR3 sequence (DNA): TGTGCCAGCTCACCGTCGGGACAGGGCGGCGAAAAACTGTTTTTT. The V gene is TRBV18, the J gene TRBJ1-4, with 9 positions matching TRBD1. Germline V gene sequence: CDR1 KGHSH, CDR2 LQKENI. The CDR3 consists of 15 residues. V trimming: 3 bases; J trimming: 8 bases; junction bases outside the gene matches: 7.

The CDR3 reads CASIQGAGQPQHF. CDR3 DNA: TGTGCCAGCATTCAGGGGGCCGGACAGCCCCAGCATTTT. The V gene is TRBV6-5, the J gene TRBJ1-5; 8 bases match TRBD1. CDR3 length: 13 residues. Germline V CDR1 and CDR2: MNHEY, SVGAGI. The junction had 6 bases not matched to a gene; V was cut back by 7 bases and J by 7 bases.

Points on this clone: Other DNA sequences of this sample code for an identical CDR3. This rearrangement joins TRBV13 to TRBJ1-4; unclear D gene. In germline, CDR1 is PRHDT, CDR2 FYEKMQ (reference sequence). The CDR3 spans 15 residues. V was trimmed by 2 bases and J by 3 bases, leaving 10 bases between them. The CDR3 region has the DNA TGTGCCAGCAGCTTAAGGACGGGTTCTAATGAAAAACTGTTTTTT. Translated, it gives CASSLRTGSNEKLFF.

The genes are TRBV7-2 and TRBJ1-4, with 12 bases fitting TRBD1. CDR3 size: 17 residues. Germline V lookup: CDR1 SGHTA, CDR2 FQGNSA. V lost 5 bases, J lost 3 bases, and 7 bases stayed unmatched. For the CDR3, the DNA is TGTGCCAGCAGCCTCCGGGACAGGGGGCTATCTAATGAAAAACTGTTTTTT. Translated: CASSLRDRGLSNEKLFF.

The rearrangement uses TRBV19 and TRBJ1-1; the D is unclear. This CDR3 contains 15 residues. Trimming stripped 1 base from V and 1 base from J, with 10 bases between. Germline CDR1 is LNHDA and CDR2 is SQIVND (reference sequence). The CDR3 DNA reads as TGTGCCAGTAGTATAGGAACGGGTACGAACACTGAAGCTTTCTTT. Its translation is CASSIGTGTNTEAFF.

The chain carries TRBV4-1 and TRBJ1-3; no clear D. The CDR3 is made up of 15 amino acids. Germline assignment: CDR1 MGHRA and CDR2 YSYEKL. Trimming took off 3 bases at V and 0 bases at J, with 9 bases between the two ends. CDR3 sequence reads: CASSHQWASGNTIYF. The CDR3 coding sequence is TGCGCCAGCAGCCACCAGTGGGCCTCTGGAAACACCATATATTTT.

This rearrangement joins TRBV6-1 to TRBJ1-5, with 8 bases identical to TRBD1. The CDR3 covers 13 residues. The germline CDR1 and CDR2 sequences are MNHNS and SASEGT. V shed 6 bases, J shed 4 bases, and the junction held 2 bases outside the gene matches. The CDR3 bases are TGTGCCAGCAGCGGGGACAGGAATCAGCCCCAGCATTTT. It is translated as CASSGDRNQPQHF.

V usage is TRBV5-1 and J usage is TRBJ2-7; 11 positions match TRBD2. With V trimmed by 0 bases and J by 4 bases, 9 bases remained unmatched. This CDR3 has 17 amino acids. CDR1 SGHRS and CDR2 YFSETQ come from the germline V gene. The CDR3 region is CASSLVPRSSGRYEQYF. In nucleotides, the CDR3 is TGCGCCAGCAGCTTGGTCCCCCGGTCTAGCGGGAGGTACGAGCAGTACTTC.

This chain joins TRBV29-1 and TRBJ2-1; no reliable D call. The CDR3 has 12 amino acids. V was clipped by 7 bases and J by 6 bases, with 13 bases between them. Germline-derived CDR1 and CDR2 are SQVTM and ANQGSEA. CDR3 nucleotide sequence: TGCAGCGGTTTTAGAACACCCAATGAGCAGTTCTTC. This sequence encodes CSGFRTPNEQFF.

CDR3 in amino acids: CASSIRHHNQPQHF. The DNA of the CDR3 is TGTGCCAGTAGTATACGACACCACAATCAGCCCCAGCATTTT. The rearrangement joins TRBV19 to TRBJ1-5; no firm D call. Trimming removed 2 bases at V and 3 bases at J, with 8 bases between. The CDR3 is 14 amino acids. The germline CDR1 and CDR2 sequences are LNHDA and SQIVND (reference sequence).

This chain uses TRBV7-9 with TRBJ1-2; 8 bases are a match to TRBD1. CDR1 is SEHNR, CDR2 FQNEAQ, per germline (reference sequence). The CDR3 is 17 amino acids. Trimming removed 0 bases from V and 4 bases from J; junction bases left unmatched: 10. CDR3 protein: CASSLASGTGGVYGYTF. In DNA, the CDR3 is TGTGCCAGCAGCTTAGCTTCCGGGACAGGAGGGGTCTATGGCTACACCTTC.

The chain couples TRBV28 to TRBJ1-5, with TRBD1 matching over 8 bases. The CDR3 runs to 14 residues. Per germline, CDR1 MDHEN and CDR2 SYDVKM. V lost 0 bases, J lost 7 bases, and 2 bases stayed unmatched. CDR3 coding DNA: TGTGCCAGCAGTTTATGGGGGGACAGGCAGCCCCAGCATTTT. Protein product: CASSLWGDRQPQHF.

A few counts support this clone. CDR3 region: CASSVSNRKQETQYF. CDR3 DNA sequence: TGTGCCAGCAGCGTTTCGAACAGAAAACAAGAGACCCAGTACTTC. The chain carries TRBV9 and TRBJ2-5; the D is unclear. CDR1 is SGDLS, CDR2 YYNGEE, per germline. This CDR3 contains 15 residues. V was cut by 2 bases and J by 2 bases, with 13 bases left in between.

V usage is TRBV5-6 and J usage is TRBJ2-1; D uncertain. The CDR3 is 15 amino acids. V lost 0 bases to trimming and J lost 2 bases, with 9 bases between them. Looked up from germline, CDR1 is SGHDT and CDR2 is YYEEEE. The CDR3 region is CASSLGWAPYNEQFF. The CDR3 nucleotides are TGTGCCAGCAGCTTGGGCTGGGCCCCCTACAATGAGCAGTTCTTC.

The CDR3: CASSYSGLASPDTQYF. In DNA, the CDR3 is TGTGCCAGCAGTTACTCGGGACTAGCAAGTCCAGATACGCAGTATTTT. The chain recombines TRBV6-5 with TRBJ2-3, with TRBD2 matching over 9 bases. In germline, CDR1 is MNHEY, CDR2 SVGAGI. The CDR3 runs to 16 residues. V gave up 0 bases and J gave up 4 bases; unmatched junction bases: 5.

The chain couples TRBV14 to TRBJ2-1; D gene unclear. Looked up from germline, CDR1 is SGHDN and CDR2 is FVKESK. This CDR3 has 14 amino acids. V dropped 2 bases and J dropped 8 bases, with 13 bases sitting between them. CDR3 loop: CASSQNSMYDEQFF. The CDR3 DNA sequence: TGTGCCAGCAGCCAAAACTCCATGTACGATGAGCAGTTCTTC.

The rearrangement uses TRBV18 and TRBJ2-1, with TRBD2 matching over 9 bases. The CDR3 has 16 amino acids. The germline V gene has CDR1 KGHSH and CDR2 LQKENI. The V segment lost 4 bases and the J segment 5 bases; nucleotides outside the gene matches: 9. This chain's CDR3 is CASSLNLAGSHNEQFF. DNA of the CDR3: TGTGCCAGCTCACTGAATCTAGCGGGATCCCACAATGAGCAGTTCTTC.

In DNA, the CDR3 is TGTGCCAGCAGTGTGATCCTGAACACTGAAGCTTTCTTT. This encodes CASSVILNTEAFF. V gene TRBV6-1 combines with J gene TRBJ1-1, with D unresolved. The CDR3 contains 13 residues. Trimming stripped 4 bases from V and 0 bases from J, with 6 bases between. CDR1 is MNHNS, CDR2 SASEGT, per germline.

This chain uses TRBV30 with TRBJ1-2, with 8 bases matching TRBD1. Per germline, CDR1 GTSNPN and CDR2 SVGIG (reference sequence). Germline trimming cut 5 bases from V and 11 bases from J; bases unmatched to any gene: 7. This CDR3 has 11 amino acids. This CDR3 reads CAWPNDRGYTF. Written as DNA, the CDR3 is TGTGCCTGGCCCAACGACAGGGGATACACCTTC.

CDR3: CASSRRTWTETQYF. CDR3 in DNA: TGTGCCAGCAGCCGACGGACTTGGACGGAGACCCAGTACTTC. V usage is TRBV6-6 and J usage is TRBJ2-5; D possibly corresponds to TRBD2 (5 bases). The CDR3 consists of 14 residues. The germline V gene encodes CDR1 MNHNY and CDR2 SVGAGI (reference sequence). Trimming stripped 6 bases from V and 5 bases from J, with 16 bases between.

The gene calls are TRBV7-2 and TRBJ2-7; D unresolved. V dropped 5 bases and J dropped 4 bases, with 12 bases sitting between them. This CDR3 spans 13 amino acids. Germline loops: CDR1 SGHTA, CDR2 FQGNSA. Here the CDR3 reads CASSRSYQYEQYF. DNA of the CDR3: TGTGCCAGCAGCCGGAGTTACCAATACGAGCAGTACTTC.

The chain joins TRBV18 to TRBJ1-4; the D is unclear. Germline V gene data show CDR1 as KGHSH and CDR2 as LQKENI. The CDR3 is made up of 13 amino acids. Trimming took off 5 bases at V and 5 bases at J, with 9 bases between the two ends. The CDR3 sequence: CASSTQMNEKLFF. The CDR3 DNA sequence: TGTGCCAGCTCAACACAGATGAATGAAAAACTGTTTTTT.

This clone was picked up a small number of times. This rearrangement joins TRBV7-2 to TRBJ2-2; D not resolved. The germline V and J ends were trimmed by 1 base and 1 base, with 4 bases remaining between them. CDR1 and CDR2 from the germline V gene are SGHTA and FQGNSA. The CDR3 runs 14 residues. CDR3 protein: CASSLVWNTGELFF. The CDR3 coding sequence is TGTGCCAGCAGCTTAGTATGGAACACCGGGGAGCTGTTTTTT.